The present entry profiles one TCR beta chain with its context. As yet, its antigen is unknown. The data originate from a study of T cell responses to AZD1222 COVID-19 vaccine. This table comes from immunoSEQ multiplex PCR, and its TCRdb copy is limited to in-frame clones, with some not included. The sample carries 190,000 or so clones, about 93% recorded once. The study's findings and limits: The donors showed a predominance of white British ancestry and of females, with possible underestimation of clonal diversity. Recipients of AZD1222 seropositive at baseline numbered only 5 to 7. Nearly half of the spike-specific TCRs reportedly recognize variant regions that carry no mutations.

Germline V gives CDR1 SEHNR, CDR2 FQNEAQ (reference sequence). This CDR3 contains 19 residues. J was trimmed by 0 bases and V by 1 base; bases with no gene match: 8. The source material was peripheral blood, sampled 28 days after the second AZD1222 dose. This sequence joins TRBV7-9 and TRBJ2-3; 12 bases map to TRBD2. This sequence was found in an adult who received the AZD1222 COVID-19 vaccine. CDR3 sequence: CASSLGLGLAGISTDTQYF. Written as DNA, the CDR3 is TGTGCCAGCAGCTTAGGCCTTGGACTAGCGGGAATAAGCACAGATACGCAGTATTTT.